This T cell receptor beta chain was recovered during a study of T cells in tuberculosis. Assay used: immunoSEQ multiplex PCR; TCRdb lists only in-frame clones, some missing. The sample consists of some 31,000 clones, more than 75% of them appearing once. Time point: new active TB diagnosis, blood taken before or within 7 days of starting treatment. The CDR3 sequence is 12 residues long. V lost 8 bases, J lost 8 bases, and 4 bases stayed unmatched. In germline, CDR1 is SGHTA, CDR2 FQGTGA. The material was PBMCs, obtained at tuberculosis diagnosis. V is TRBV7-3 and J is TRBJ1-3, with 9 bases fitting TRBD1. This sequence originates from an adult with tuberculosis. CDR3 sequence reads: CASGTGIDTIYF. Written as DNA, the CDR3 is TGTGCCAGCGGGACAGGGATTGACACCATATATTTT.